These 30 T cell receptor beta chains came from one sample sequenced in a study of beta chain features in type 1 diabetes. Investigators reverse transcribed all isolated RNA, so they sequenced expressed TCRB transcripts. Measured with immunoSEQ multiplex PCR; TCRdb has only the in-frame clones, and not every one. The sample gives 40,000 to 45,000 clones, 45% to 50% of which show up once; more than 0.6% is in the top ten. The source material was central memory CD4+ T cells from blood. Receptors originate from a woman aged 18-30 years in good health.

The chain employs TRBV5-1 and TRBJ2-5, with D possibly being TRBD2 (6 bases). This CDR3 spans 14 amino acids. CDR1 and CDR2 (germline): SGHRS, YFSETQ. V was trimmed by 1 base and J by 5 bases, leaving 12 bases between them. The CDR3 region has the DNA TGCGCCAGCAGCTTGTCTACGGGGGAGGAGACCCAGTACTTC. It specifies CASSLSTGEETQYF.

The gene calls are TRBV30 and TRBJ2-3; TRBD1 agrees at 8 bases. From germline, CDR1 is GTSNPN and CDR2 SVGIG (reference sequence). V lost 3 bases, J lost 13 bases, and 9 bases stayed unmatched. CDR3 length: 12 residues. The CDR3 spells CAWSQDRVNKYF. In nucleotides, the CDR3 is TGTGCCTGGAGCCAGGACAGGGTCAACAAGTATTTT.

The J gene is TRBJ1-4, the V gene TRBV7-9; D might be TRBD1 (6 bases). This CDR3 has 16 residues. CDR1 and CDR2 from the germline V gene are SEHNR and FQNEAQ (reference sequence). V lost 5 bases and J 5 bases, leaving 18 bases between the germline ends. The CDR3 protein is CASSRRQGSRNEKLFF. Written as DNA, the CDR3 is TGTGCCAGCAGCAGACGGCAGGGGTCCCGGAATGAAAAACTGTTTTTT.

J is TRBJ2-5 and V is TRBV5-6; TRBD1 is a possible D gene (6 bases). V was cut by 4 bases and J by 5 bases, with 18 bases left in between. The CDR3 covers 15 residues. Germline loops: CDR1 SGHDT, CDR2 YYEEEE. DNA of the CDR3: TGTGCCAGCAGCGTATACAGGGATTGGACGGAGACCCAGTACTTC. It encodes CASSVYRDWTETQYF.

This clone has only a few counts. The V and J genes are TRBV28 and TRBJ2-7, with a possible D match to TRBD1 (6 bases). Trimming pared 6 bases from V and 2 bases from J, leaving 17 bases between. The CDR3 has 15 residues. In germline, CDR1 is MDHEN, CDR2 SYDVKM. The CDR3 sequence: CASRRGWTDTYEQYF. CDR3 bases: TGTGCCAGCAGAAGAGGTTGGACAGATACCTACGAGCAGTACTTC.

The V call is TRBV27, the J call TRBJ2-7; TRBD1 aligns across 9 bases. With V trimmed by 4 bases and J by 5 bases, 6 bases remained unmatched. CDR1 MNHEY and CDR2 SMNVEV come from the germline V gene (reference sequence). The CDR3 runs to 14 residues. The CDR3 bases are TGTGCCAGCAGTTCTCCGGGACAGGGTAACGAGCAGTACTTC. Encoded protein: CASSSPGQGNEQYF.

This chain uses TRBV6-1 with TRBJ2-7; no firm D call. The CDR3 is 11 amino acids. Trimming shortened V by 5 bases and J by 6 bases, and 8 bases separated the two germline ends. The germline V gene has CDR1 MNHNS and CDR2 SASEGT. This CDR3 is CASSMSVEQYF. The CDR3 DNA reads TGTGCCAGCAGTATGAGCGTCGAGCAGTACTTC.

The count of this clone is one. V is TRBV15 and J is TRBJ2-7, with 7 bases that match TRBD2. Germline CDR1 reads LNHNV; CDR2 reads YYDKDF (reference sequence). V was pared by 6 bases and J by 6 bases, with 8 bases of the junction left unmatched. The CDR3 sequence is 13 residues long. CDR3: CATRGGAAGEQYF. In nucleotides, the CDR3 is TGTGCCACCAGGGGAGGGGCCGCTGGCGAGCAGTACTTC.

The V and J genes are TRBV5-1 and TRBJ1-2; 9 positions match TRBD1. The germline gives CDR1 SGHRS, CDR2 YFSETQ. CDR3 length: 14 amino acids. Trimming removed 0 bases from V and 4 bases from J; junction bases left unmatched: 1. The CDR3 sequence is CASSLGTGAYGYTF. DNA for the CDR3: TGCGCCAGCAGCTTGGGGACAGGGGCCTATGGCTACACCTTC.

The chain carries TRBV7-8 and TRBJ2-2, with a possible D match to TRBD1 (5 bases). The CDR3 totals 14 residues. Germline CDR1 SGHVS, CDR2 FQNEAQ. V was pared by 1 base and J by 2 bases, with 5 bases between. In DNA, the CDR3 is TGTGCCAGCAGCTTAGGGACAAACACCGGGGAGCTGTTTTTT. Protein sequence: CASSLGTNTGELFF.

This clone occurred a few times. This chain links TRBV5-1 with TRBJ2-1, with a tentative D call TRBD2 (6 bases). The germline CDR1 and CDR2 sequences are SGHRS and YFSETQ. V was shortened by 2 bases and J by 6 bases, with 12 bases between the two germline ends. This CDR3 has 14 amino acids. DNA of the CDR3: TGCGCCAGCAGCTTACCGGGGGTAAGCAATGAGCAGTTCTTC. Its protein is CASSLPGVSNEQFF. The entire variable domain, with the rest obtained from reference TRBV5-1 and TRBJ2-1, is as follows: KAGVTQTPRYLIKTRGQQVTLSCSPISGHRSVSWYQQTPGQGLQFLFEYFSETQRNKGNFPGRFSGRQFSNSRSEMNVSTLELGDSALYLCASSLPGVSNEQFFGPGTRLTVL.

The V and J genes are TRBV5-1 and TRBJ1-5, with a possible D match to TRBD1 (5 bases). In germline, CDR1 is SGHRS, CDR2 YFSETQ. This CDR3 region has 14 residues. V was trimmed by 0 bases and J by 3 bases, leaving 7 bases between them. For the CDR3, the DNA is TGCGCCAGCAGCTTGGGACAGAACAATCAGCCCCAGCATTTT. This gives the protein CASSLGQNNQPQHF. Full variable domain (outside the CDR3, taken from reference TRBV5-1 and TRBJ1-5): KAGVTQTPRYLIKTRGQQVTLSCSPISGHRSVSWYQQTPGQGLQFLFEYFSETQRNKGNFPGRFSGRQFSNSRSEMNVSTLELGDSALYLCASSLGQNNQPQHFGDGTRLSIL.

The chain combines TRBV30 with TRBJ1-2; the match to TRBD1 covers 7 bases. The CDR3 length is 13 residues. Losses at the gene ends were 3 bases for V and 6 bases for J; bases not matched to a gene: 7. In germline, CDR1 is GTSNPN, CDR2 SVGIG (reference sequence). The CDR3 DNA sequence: TGTGCCTGGAGGGAGACAGGGTCAAATGGCTACACCTTC. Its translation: CAWRETGSNGYTF.

The CDR3 nucleotides read TGCAGCGGAGACTTGAGCGGGGGTAGCACAGATACGCAGTATTTT. It is translated as CSGDLSGGSTDTQYF. The V and J genes are TRBV29-1 and TRBJ2-3, with 8 bases lining up with TRBD2. The junction had 9 bases not matched to a gene; V was cut back by 7 bases and J by 0 bases. Germline values: CDR1 SQVTM, CDR2 ANQGSEA. This CDR3 contains 15 residues.

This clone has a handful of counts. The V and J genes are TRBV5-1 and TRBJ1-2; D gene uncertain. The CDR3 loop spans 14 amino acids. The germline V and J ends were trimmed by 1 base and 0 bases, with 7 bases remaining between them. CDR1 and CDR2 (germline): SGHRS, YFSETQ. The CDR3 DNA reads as TGCGCCAGCAGCTTGACAGAATCTAACTATGGCTACACCTTC. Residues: CASSLTESNYGYTF.

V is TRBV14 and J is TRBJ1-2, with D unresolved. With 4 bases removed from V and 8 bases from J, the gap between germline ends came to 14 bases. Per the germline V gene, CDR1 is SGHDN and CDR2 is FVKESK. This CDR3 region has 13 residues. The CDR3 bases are TGTGCCAGCAGCCCCACCCCGACCGGGGGCTACACCTTC. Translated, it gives CASSPTPTGGYTF.

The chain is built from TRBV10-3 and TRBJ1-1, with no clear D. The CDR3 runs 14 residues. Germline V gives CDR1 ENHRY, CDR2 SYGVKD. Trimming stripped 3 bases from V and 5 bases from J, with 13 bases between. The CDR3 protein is CAISEWGPGTEAFF. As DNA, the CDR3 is TGTGCCATCAGTGAATGGGGTCCGGGGACTGAAGCTTTCTTT.

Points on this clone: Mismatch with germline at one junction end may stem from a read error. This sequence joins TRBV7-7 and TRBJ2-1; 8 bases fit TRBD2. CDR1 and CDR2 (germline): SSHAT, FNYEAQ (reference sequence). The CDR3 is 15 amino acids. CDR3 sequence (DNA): TGTGCTAGCAGCGAGGTAGCGGGGCTTTCCAATGAGCAGTTCTTC. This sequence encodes CASSEVAGLSNEQFF.

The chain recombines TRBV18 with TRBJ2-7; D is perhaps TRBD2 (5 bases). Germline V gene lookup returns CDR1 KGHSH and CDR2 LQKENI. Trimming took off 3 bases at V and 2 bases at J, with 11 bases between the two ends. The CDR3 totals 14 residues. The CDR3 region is CASSPRGRAYEQYF. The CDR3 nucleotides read TGTGCCAGCTCACCCCGTGGGCGGGCCTACGAGCAGTACTTC. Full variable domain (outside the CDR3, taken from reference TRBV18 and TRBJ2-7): NAGVMQNPRHLVRRRGQEARLRCSPMKGHSHVYWYRQLPEEGLKFMVYLQKENIIDESGMPKERFSAEFPKEGPSILRIQQVVRGDSAAYFCASSPRGRAYEQYFGPGTRLTVT.

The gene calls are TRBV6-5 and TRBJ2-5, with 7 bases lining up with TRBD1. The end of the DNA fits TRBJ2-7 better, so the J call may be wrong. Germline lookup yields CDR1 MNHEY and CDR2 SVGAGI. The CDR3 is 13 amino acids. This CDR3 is CASRQGQQYEQYF. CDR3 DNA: TGTGCCAGCCGGCAGGGACAGCAATACGAGCAGTACTTC.

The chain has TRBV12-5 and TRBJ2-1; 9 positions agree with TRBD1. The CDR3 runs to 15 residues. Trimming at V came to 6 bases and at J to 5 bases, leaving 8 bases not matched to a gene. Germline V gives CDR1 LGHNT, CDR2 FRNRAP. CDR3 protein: CASGRGQGIDNEQFF. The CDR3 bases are TGTGCTAGTGGCCGGGGACAGGGTATCGACAATGAGCAGTTCTTC.

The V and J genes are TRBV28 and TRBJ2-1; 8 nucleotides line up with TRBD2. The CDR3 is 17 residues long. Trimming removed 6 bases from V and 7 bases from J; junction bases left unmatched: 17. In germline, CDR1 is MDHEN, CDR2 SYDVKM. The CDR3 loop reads CASSPGGAGGLGNEQFF. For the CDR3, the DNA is TGTGCCAGCAGCCCCGGGGGCGCGGGAGGATTGGGTAATGAGCAGTTCTTC.

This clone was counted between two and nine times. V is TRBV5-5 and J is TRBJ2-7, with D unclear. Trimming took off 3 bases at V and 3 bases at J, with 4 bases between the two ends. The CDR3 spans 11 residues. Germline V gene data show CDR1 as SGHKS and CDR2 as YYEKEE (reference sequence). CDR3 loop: CASSSYYEQYF. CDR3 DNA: TGTGCCAGCAGCTCCTACTACGAGCAGTACTTC.

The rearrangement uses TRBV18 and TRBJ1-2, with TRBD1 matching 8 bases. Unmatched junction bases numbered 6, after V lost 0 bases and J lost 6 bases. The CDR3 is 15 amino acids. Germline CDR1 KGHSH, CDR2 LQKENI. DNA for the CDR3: TGTGCCAGCTCACCACCGTTTTTGACAGGGGATGGCTACACCTTC. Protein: CASSPPFLTGDGYTF.

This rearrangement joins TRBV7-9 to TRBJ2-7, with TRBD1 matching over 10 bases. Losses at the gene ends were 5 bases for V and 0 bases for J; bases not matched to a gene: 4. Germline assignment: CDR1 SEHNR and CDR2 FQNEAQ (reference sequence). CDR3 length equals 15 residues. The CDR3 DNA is TGTGCCAGCAGCCCTGGGACAGGGGTCTCCTACGAGCAGTACTTC. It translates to CASSPGTGVSYEQYF.

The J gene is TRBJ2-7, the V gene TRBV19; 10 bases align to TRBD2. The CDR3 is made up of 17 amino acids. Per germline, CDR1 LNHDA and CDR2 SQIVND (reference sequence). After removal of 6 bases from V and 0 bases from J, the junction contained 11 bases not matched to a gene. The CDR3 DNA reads TGTGCCAGTAGCCCCACTCCCCGGACTAGCGGCTCCTACGAGCAGTACTTC. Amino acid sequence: CASSPTPRTSGSYEQYF.

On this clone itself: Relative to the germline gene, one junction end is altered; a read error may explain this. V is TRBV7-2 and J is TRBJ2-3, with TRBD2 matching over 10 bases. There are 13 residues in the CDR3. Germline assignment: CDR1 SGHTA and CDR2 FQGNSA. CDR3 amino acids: CASSPPGERGGDF. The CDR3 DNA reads TGTGCCAGCAGCCCGCCGGGGGAGCGGGGGGGGGATTTT. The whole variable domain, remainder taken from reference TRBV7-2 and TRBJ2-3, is GAGVSQSPSNKVTEKGKDVELRCDPISGHTALYWYRQSLGQGLEFLIYFQGNSAPDKSGLPSDRFSAERTGGSVSTLTIQRTQQEDSAVYLCASSPPGERGGDFGPGTRLTVL.

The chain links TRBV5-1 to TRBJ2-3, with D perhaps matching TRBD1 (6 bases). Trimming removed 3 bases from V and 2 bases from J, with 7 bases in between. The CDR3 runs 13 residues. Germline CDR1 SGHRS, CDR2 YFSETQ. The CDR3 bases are TGCGCCAGCAGCTACAGGGACACAGATACGCAGTATTTT. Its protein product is CASSYRDTDTQYF. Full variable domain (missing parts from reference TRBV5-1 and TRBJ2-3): KAGVTQTPRYLIKTRGQQVTLSCSPISGHRSVSWYQQTPGQGLQFLFEYFSETQRNKGNFPGRFSGRQFSNSRSEMNVSTLELGDSALYLCASSYRDTDTQYFGPGTRLTVL.

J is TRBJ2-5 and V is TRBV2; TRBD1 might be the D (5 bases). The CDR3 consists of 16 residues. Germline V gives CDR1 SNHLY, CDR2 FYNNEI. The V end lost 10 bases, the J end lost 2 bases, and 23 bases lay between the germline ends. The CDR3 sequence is CATSKGQGLGQETQYF. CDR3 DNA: TGTGCCACCTCGAAGGGGCAGGGCTTAGGACAAGAGACCCAGTACTTC.

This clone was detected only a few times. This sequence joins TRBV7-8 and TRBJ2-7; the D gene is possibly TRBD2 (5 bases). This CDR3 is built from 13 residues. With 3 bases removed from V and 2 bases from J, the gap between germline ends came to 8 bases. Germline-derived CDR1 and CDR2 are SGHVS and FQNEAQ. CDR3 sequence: CASSFGGTYEQYF. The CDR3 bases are TGTGCCAGCAGCTTTGGAGGAACCTACGAGCAGTACTTC.